The sequence of this T cell receptor (beta chain) was determined in a study of response to subunit inactivated influenza vaccine. The CDR3 sequence is 14 residues long. In germline, CDR1 is MNHEY, CDR2 SMNVEV (reference sequence). Trimming removed 11 bases from V and 7 bases from J, with 20 bases in between. Study observations and caveats: Authors suggested each seasonal flu vaccination may recruit only limited numbers of new T cells.

This clonotype was counted only a few times. Its antigen is as yet unknown. TCRdb re-analysed the RT-PCR reads in MiXCR, keeping a single row per CDR3 protein. The sample comprises some 640,000 distinct CDR3 sequences, approximately 15% of which are singletons, and around 6.5% rests with the top ten. The TCR was taken from a man aged 45-60 years who received an inactivated influenza vaccine. The source was PBMCs from blood, collected 14 to 15 days before vaccination. V and J are TRBV27 and TRBJ2-2; either TRBD1 or TRBD2 may supply D (5 bases each). The DNA for the CDR3 is TGTGCCTCAGCAGACTATTGGGGGAGCGGGGAGCTGTTTTTT. As protein: CASADYWGSGELFF.